This T cell receptor (beta chain) was found in a study of T cells in Graves' hyperthyroidism and ophthalmopathy. General observations from the study: Stable hyperthyroidism was separated from ophthalmopathy by a model based on 13 V-J features.

Amplification of TCR beta CDR3 regions used RNA as the template. Carried out on the TCR CDR3, a first-round RT-PCR used the HTBI primer set. A single record per CDR3 protein comes from TCRdb applying MiXCR to the multiplex PCR reads. Among over 500,000 distinct CDR3 sequences listed, roughly 16% were seen once. This clonotype was recorded at least ten times. Antigen: not known. The junction had 9 bases not matched to a gene; V was cut back by 5 bases and J by 4 bases. This CDR3 is built from 15 residues. Source material: blood. The J gene is TRBJ2-7, the V gene TRBV12-3 or TRBV12-4; 9 bases map to TRBD1. The source is a woman under 40 with Graves' ophthalmopathy. CDR3 residues: CASSPSDRGGYEQYF. The CDR3 DNA follows: TGTGCCAGCAGTCCGTCGGACAGGGGAGGTTACGAGCAGTACTTC.